This TCR beta chain was retrieved from a study of T cells in narcolepsy. The wider study: Healthy controls were enrolled alongside patients with narcolepsy type 1 or type 2. Study-wide results and limits: No autoreactive T cell clone sequences appeared in some memory CD4+ repertoires. Reportedly, autoreactive clonotypes were serially detected in patients' blood but not controls'. Comparing one patient's CSF and blood CD4+ clonotypes highlighted HCRT- and TRIB2-specific autoreactive clonotypes.

As for this clone: Its target is not known.

Here immunoSEQ multiplex PCR was the method, and the copy in TCRdb shows in-frame clones only, minus some. This sample has tens of thousands of clones, with approximately 87% found just once. V lost 1 base, J lost 0 bases, and 12 bases lay in between. Germline CDR1 is SGHTA and CDR2 is FQGTGA. The CDR3 totals 16 residues. Sequencing was performed on memory (CD45RA-) CD4+ T cells from blood. The origin of this receptor is a human donor in good health. The chain has TRBV7-3 and TRBJ1-2, with D tentatively TRBD1 (5 bases). The CDR3 reads CASSLSAGDSNYGYTF. CDR3 in DNA: TGTGCCAGCAGCTTAAGTGCGGGGGACTCTAACTATGGCTACACCTTC.